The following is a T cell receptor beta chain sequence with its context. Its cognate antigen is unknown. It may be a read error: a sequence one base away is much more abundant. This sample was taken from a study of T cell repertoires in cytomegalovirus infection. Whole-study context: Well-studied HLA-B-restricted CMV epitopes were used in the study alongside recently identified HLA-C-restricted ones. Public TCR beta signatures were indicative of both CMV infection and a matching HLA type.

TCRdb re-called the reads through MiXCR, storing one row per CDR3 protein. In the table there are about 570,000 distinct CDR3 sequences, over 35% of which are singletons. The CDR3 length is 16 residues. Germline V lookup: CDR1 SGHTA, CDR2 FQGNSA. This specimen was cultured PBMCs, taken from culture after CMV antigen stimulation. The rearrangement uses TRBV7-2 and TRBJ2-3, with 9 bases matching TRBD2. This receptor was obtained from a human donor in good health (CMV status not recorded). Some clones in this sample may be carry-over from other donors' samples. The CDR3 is CASSYTSGPLTDMQYF. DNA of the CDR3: TGTGCCAGCAGCTATACTAGCGGGCCACTCACAGATATGCAGTATTTT.